This T cell receptor beta chain was found in a study of blood T cell repertoires in COVID-19. Study information: Sites in the United States, Italy and Spain provided acute and convalescent COVID-19 samples. Sources were T cells, B-cell-depleted T cells, or PBMCs; the material itself was cDNA or gDNA.

Source study methods: It was from reference gene primer amplification that nucleated cell counts were estimated. The data were produced by immunoSEQ multiplex PCR, yet TCRdb's version contains in-frame clones alone and is incomplete. V and J calls plus clone size are reproduced from that table; the DNA served to infer D and trimming. This table holds around 250,000 clones, about four fifths found once. With V trimmed by 8 bases and J by 3 bases, 3 bases remained unmatched. The CDR3 runs to 13 residues. Germline V gene lookup returns CDR1 SGHRS and CDR2 YFSETQ. The origin of this receptor is an older man with acute or convalescent COVID-19. Sequenced input: peripheral blood. The chain employs TRBV5-1 and TRBJ2-1; 9 bases map to TRBD1. For the CDR3, the DNA is TGCGCCAGTACAGGGGGCTACTACAATGAGCAGTTCTTC. Residues: CASTGGYYNEQFF.